This paragraph reports one TCR beta chain. The antigen is undetermined. The source of the sample is a study of shared clonotypes between healthy human individuals. On the study more broadly: Donor composition was a couple of women and three men, aged 18 to 49.

Naive CD8 cells, CD45RO-negative and positively selected for CCR7, excluded terminally differentiated effector memory CD45RA+ cells. Template for every sorted-subset replicate PCR totaled about 0.2 ug DNA, approximately 30,000 T cell genomes. This table comes from immunoSEQ multiplex PCR, and its TCRdb copy is limited to in-frame clones, with some not included. The sample yields hundreds of thousands of clones, roughly 95% seen once. This CDR3 region has 12 residues. Germline-derived CDR1 and CDR2 are SQVTM and ANQGSEA. V lost 7 bases, J lost 5 bases, and 14 bases lay in between. Points from the study as a whole: The sharing of about 5% of naive CD4 clonotypes was seen across a few donors. Estimated richness was generally greater in naive than memory subsets.

The sequencing input was naive CD8+ T cells sorted from blood. The origin of this receptor is a woman under 40 in good health. V usage is TRBV29-1 and J usage is TRBJ1-2; a possible D gene is TRBD1 (5 bases). DNA of the CDR3: TGCAGCGATGGGGCGGCCGTTTATGGCTACACCTTC. Amino acids: CSDGAAVYGYTF.